This is a list of T cell receptor beta chains from one sample in a study of blood T cell repertoires in COVID-19. Generated by immunoSEQ multiplex PCR, the TCRdb table keeps only in-frame clones and is missing some. Of about 280,000 clones listed, 88% are singletons. Source material: peripheral blood. These receptor sequences come from a man in his late teens or twenties with active or convalescent COVID-19. Both conserved end residues are part of each CDR3. Each record gives: V gene, clone size, J gene, D gene, CDR3 length, CDR3 DNA, CDR3 protein. D genes are given only for firm matches. Not all rows give a size; the values are once, few, many and, for expanded clones, a class.

TRBV10-3	NA	TRBJ2-3	NA	16	TGTGCCATCAGTGGGTCGACTAACCTCCATCCGGATACGCAGTATTTT	CAISGSTNLHPDTQYF
TRBV2	NA	TRBJ2-1	NA	16	TGTGCCAGCAGGGGCCAGGGTAGTGGCTCCTACAATGAGCAGTTCTTC	CASRGQGSGSYNEQFF
TRBV9	NA	TRBJ1-3	NA	15	TGTGCCAGCAGCGTAGAGCCTGGCTCTGGAAACACCATATATTTT	CASSVEPGSGNTIYF
TRBV7-9	NA	TRBJ1-6	TRBD1	14	TGTGCCAGCAGCCGCGGACAGGATAATTCACCCCTCCACTTT	CASSRGQDNSPLHF
TRBV2	NA	TRBJ1-4	NA	16	TGTGCCAGCAGTGAAGTTAGAGGGCGACCTAATGAAAAACTGTTTTTT	CASSEVRGRPNEKLFF
TRBV25-1	many	TRBJ2-7	NA	14	TGTGCCAGCAGTGTGACCGACAGGCACTACGAGCAGTACTTC	CASSVTDRHYEQYF
TRBV29-1	NA	TRBJ1-2	NA	13	TGCAGCGTTGTTCGGCCGGCCGCGGATGGCTACACCTTC	CSVVRPAADGYTF
TRBV14	NA	TRBJ2-6	TRBD1	18	TGTGCCAGCAGCCAAGAAACAGGGGGCCGCTCTGGGGCCAACGTCCTGACTTTC	CASSQETGGRSGANVLTF
TRBV6-5	NA	TRBJ2-7	NA	15	TGTGCCAGCAGTTACTCTACACAGGGTGCCTACGAGCAGTACTTC	CASSYSTQGAYEQYF
TRBV3-1/TRBV3-2	NA	TRBJ1-2	NA	14	TGTGCCAGCAGCCATAATATAGCAAACTATGGCTACACCTTC	CASSHNIANYGYTF
TRBV11-2	once	TRBJ1-4	NA	16	TGTGCCAGCAGCTTAGCCCCCCGGGTAACTAATGAAAAACTGTTTTTT	CASSLAPRVTNEKLFF
TRBV6-2/TRBV6-3	NA	TRBJ1-6	NA	13	TGTGCCAGCAGTTACGGGGGGGTTTCACCCCTCCACTTT	CASSYGGVSPLHF
TRBV2	NA	TRBJ2-2	TRBD2	17	TGTGCCAGCAGTTCCCTGACTAGCGGGGGGAACACCGGGGAGCTGTTTTTT	CASSSLTSGGNTGELFF
TRBV5-1	NA	TRBJ1-2	TRBD1	14	TGCGCCAGCAGCTTGACACAGGGGGCGGATGGCTACACCTTC	CASSLTQGADGYTF
TRBV27	NA	TRBJ1-4	TRBD1	18	TGTGCCAGCAGTGAAGACAGGGTGGTTTTGGGAACTAATGAAAAACTGTTTTTT	CASSEDRVVLGTNEKLFF
TRBV5-6	NA	TRBJ2-1	TRBD2	16	TGTGCCAGCAGCTTGGGAGCTAGCGGGGGGTGGAATGAGCAGTTCTTC	CASSLGASGGWNEQFF
TRBV13	NA	TRBJ2-5	TRBD1	16	TGTGCCAGCAGCTTCAATTTACAGGGGGTCGAGGAGACCCAGTACTTC	CASSFNLQGVEETQYF
TRBV14	NA	TRBJ1-4	NA	15	TGTGCCAGCAGCCCGCGGGCGGCTTCGGGGGAAAAACTGTTTTTT	CASSPRAASGEKLFF
TRBV2	NA	TRBJ1-4	NA	15	TGTGCCAGCCGCGACAGCGTTGCAACTAATGAAAAACTGTTTTTT	CASRDSVATNEKLFF
TRBV7-9	NA	TRBJ1-5	TRBD1	15	TGTGCCAGCAGTTCAGGGGACAGCCGCAATCAGCCCCAGCATTTT	CASSSGDSRNQPQHF
TRBV5-1	NA	TRBJ1-2	TRBD1	16	TGCGCCAGCAGCTTAGGACGCCGGGACAGTAACTATGGCTACACCTTC	CASSLGRRDSNYGYTF
TRBV24-1	once	TRBJ2-1	NA	18	TGTGCCGTCATCGGGACAAGCTCGTCAACCCCGGCTCACAATGAGCAGTTCTTC	CAVIGTSSSTPAHNEQFF
TRBV11-2	NA	TRBJ2-1	NA	13	TGTGCCAGCAGACCTTTAATACGCGATGAGCAGTTCTTC	CASRPLIRDEQFF
TRBV4-1	NA	TRBJ1-1	TRBD1	16	TGCGCCAGCAGCCCATACCCCGGGACAGGGGACACTGAAGCTTTCTTT	CASSPYPGTGDTEAFF
TRBV29-1	NA	TRBJ2-1	NA	12	TGCAGCGTGGGAGCTTCCTACAATGAGCAGTTCTTC	CSVGASYNEQFF
TRBV9	few	TRBJ2-5	NA	15	TGTGCCAGCAGCGCGAAGGGGGGGTGGACTGAGACCCAGTACTTC	CASSAKGGWTETQYF
TRBV7-9	NA	TRBJ2-2	TRBD1	15	TGTGCCAGCAGCACCGGGACAGGGTTCGCCGGGGAGCTGTTTTTT	CASSTGTGFAGELFF
TRBV6-1	NA	TRBJ2-7	TRBD2	15	TGTGCCAGCAGTGATTGGGACTATAGCTCCTACGAGCAGTACTTC	CASSDWDYSSYEQYF
TRBV5-1	NA	TRBJ1-3	NA	16	TGCGCCAGCAGCAGGGGACTTTCGAGCTCTGGAAACACCATATATTTT	CASSRGLSSSGNTIYF
TRBV10-3	NA	TRBJ1-2	NA	15	TGTGCCATCGCTGGATCAGGGTCCCTTAACTATGGCTACACCTTC	CAIAGSGSLNYGYTF
TRBV6-5	NA	TRBJ2-5	NA	15	TGTGCCAGCAGTTTCTCAGGGGCGCAGGGGGAGACCCAGTACTTC	CASSFSGAQGETQYF
TRBV25-1	NA	TRBJ1-6	TRBD1	15	TGTGCCAGCAATGAATATCCGACAGGGAATTCACCCCTCCACTTT	CASNEYPTGNSPLHF
TRBV4-1	NA	TRBJ2-1	TRBD1	12	TGCGCCAGCAGCCCAGGGGGCACTGAGCAGTTCTTC	CASSPGGTEQFF
TRBV28	NA	TRBJ1-2	TRBD1	14	TGTGCCAGCAGTTCCGCTGACAGGGGGCGCGGCTACACCTTC	CASSSADRGRGYTF
TRBV15	once	TRBJ2-1	TRBD2	16	TGTGCCACCGAAGCCGGGGGGGCCCAGCCCTACAATGAGCAGTTCTTC	CATEAGGAQPYNEQFF
TRBV24-1	NA	TRBJ2-7	TRBD2	14	TGTGCCACCAGTGAGGGGACTAGCGGGGGGAAGCAGTACTTC	CATSEGTSGGKQYF
TRBV4-2	NA	TRBJ1-3	NA	16	TGTGCCAGCAGCGGAAATTACGAAACGGGAGGAAACACCATATATTTT	CASSGNYETGGNTIYF
TRBV18	few	TRBJ1-6	NA	15	TGTGCCAGCTCCCTGACAGGACAATATAATTCACCCCTCCACTTT	CASSLTGQYNSPLHF
TRBV27	NA	TRBJ2-7	NA	13	TGTGCCAGCAGTAGGACTGGACGTTCCGAGCAGTACTTC	CASSRTGRSEQYF
TRBV6-1	NA	TRBJ2-7	TRBD2	15	TGTGCCAGCAGTGAGATAGCGGGGGAAAGTTACGAGCAGTACTTC	CASSEIAGESYEQYF
TRBV11-2	NA	TRBJ1-1	NA	13	TGTGCCAGCAGCCGACAGTGGGGCACTGAAGCTTTCTTT	CASSRQWGTEAFF
TRBV15	NA	TRBJ1-4	NA	16	TGTGCCACCAGCAGAGAATCCACAGGGTTCGGTGAAAAACTGTTTTTT	CATSRESTGFGEKLFF